This entry is about one T cell receptor (beta chain). These data belong to a study of PD-1 blockade in classical Hodgkin lymphoma. V lost 5 bases, J lost 3 bases, and 19 bases lay in between. CDR1 SEHNR and CDR2 FQNEAQ come from the germline V gene (reference sequence). This CDR3 is 16 amino acids long. After autologous stem cell transplantation all patients relapsed, and prior brentuximab vedotin exposure differed between cohorts. Investigators isolated CD4+ T cells from thawed PBMCs through magnetic negative selection. Produced via immunoSEQ multiplex PCR; TCRdb's table is partial and in-frame only. The sample carries about 27,000 clones, about 83% recorded once.

Sample: CD4+ T cells from blood, taken at baseline. This clonotype originated in a human donor with classical Hodgkin lymphoma. The rearrangement uses TRBV7-9 and TRBJ1-1, with a tentative D call TRBD1 (6 bases). The CDR3, as DNA: TGTGCCAGCAGCGCAACCGGTTGGGGGGCAGACACTGAAGCTTTCTTT. It codes for CASSATGWGADTEAFF.